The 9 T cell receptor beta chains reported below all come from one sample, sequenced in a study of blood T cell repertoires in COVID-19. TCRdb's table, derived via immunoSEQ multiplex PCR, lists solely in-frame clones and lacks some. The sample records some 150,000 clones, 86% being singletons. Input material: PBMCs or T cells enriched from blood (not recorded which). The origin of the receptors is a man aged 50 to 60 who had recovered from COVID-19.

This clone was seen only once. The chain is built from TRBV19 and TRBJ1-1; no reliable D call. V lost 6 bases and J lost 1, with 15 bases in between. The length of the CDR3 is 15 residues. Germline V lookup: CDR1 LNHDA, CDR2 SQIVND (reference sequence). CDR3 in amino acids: CASRPYDAGNTEAFF. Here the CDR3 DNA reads TGTGCCAGTAGACCTTACGATGCCGGGAACACTGAAGCTTTCTTT.

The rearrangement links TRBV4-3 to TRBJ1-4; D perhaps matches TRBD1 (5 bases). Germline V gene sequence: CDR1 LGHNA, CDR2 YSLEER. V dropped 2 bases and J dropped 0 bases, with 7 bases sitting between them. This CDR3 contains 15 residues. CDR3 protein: CASSQPGTTNEKLFF. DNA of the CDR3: TGCGCCAGCAGCCAACCAGGGACAACTAATGAAAAACTGTTTTTT.

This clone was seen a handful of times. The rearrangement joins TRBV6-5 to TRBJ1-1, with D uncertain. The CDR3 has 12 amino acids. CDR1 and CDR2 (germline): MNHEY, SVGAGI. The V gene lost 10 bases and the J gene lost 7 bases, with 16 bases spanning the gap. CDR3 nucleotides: TGTGCCACCCAATCCAATGGAGTTGAAGCTTTCTTT. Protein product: CATQSNGVEAFF.

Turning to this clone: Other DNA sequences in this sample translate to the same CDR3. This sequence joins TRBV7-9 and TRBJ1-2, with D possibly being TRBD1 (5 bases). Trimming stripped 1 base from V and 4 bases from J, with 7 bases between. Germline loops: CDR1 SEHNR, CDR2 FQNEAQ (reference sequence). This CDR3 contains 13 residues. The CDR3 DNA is TGTGCCAGCAGCTTAGGTACAGGCTATGGCTACACCTTC. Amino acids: CASSLGTGYGYTF.

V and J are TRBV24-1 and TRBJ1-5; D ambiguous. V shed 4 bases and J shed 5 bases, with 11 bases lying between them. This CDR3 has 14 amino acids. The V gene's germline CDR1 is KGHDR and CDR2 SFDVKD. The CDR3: CATSDHREYQPQHF. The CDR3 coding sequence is TGTGCCACCAGTGACCACCGGGAGTATCAGCCCCAGCATTTT.

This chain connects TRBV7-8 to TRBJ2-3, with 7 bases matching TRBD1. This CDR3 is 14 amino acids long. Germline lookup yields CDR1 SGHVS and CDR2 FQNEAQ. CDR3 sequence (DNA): TGTAGTGGGGCAGGGGGAACTAGCACAGATACGCAGTATTTT. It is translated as CSGAGGTSTDTQYF.

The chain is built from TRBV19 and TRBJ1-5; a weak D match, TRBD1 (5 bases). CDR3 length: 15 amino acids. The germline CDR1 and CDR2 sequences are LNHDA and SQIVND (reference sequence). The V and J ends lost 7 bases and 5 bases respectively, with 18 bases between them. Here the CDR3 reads CASNKWSAGHQPQHF. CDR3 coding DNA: TGTGCCAGTAACAAATGGTCGGCAGGGCATCAGCCCCAGCATTTT. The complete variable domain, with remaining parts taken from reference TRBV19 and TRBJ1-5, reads DGGITQSPKYLFRKEGQNVTLSCEQNLNHDAMYWYRQDPGQGLRLIYYSQIVNDFQKGDIAEGYSVSREKKESFPLTVTSAQKNPTAFYLCASNKWSAGHQPQHFGDGTRLSIL.

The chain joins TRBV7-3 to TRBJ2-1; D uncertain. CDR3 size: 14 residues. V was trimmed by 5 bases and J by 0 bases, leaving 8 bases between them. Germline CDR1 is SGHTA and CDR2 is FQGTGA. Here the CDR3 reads CASSPVGSYNEQFF. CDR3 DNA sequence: TGTGCCAGCAGCCCCGTCGGCTCCTACAATGAGCAGTTCTTC. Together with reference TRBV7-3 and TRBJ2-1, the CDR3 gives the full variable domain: GAGVSQTPSNKVTEKGKYVELRCDPISGHTALYWYRQSLGQGPEFLIYFQGTGAADDSGLPNDRFFAVRPEGSVSTLKIQRTERGDSAVYLCASSPVGSYNEQFFGPGTRLTVL.

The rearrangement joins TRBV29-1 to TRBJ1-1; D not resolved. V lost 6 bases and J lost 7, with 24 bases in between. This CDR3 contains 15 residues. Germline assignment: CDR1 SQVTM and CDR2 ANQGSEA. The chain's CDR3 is CSVLPRPSGRDEAFF. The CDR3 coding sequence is TGCAGCGTCTTACCGAGACCGTCTGGGCGGGATGAAGCTTTCTTT.